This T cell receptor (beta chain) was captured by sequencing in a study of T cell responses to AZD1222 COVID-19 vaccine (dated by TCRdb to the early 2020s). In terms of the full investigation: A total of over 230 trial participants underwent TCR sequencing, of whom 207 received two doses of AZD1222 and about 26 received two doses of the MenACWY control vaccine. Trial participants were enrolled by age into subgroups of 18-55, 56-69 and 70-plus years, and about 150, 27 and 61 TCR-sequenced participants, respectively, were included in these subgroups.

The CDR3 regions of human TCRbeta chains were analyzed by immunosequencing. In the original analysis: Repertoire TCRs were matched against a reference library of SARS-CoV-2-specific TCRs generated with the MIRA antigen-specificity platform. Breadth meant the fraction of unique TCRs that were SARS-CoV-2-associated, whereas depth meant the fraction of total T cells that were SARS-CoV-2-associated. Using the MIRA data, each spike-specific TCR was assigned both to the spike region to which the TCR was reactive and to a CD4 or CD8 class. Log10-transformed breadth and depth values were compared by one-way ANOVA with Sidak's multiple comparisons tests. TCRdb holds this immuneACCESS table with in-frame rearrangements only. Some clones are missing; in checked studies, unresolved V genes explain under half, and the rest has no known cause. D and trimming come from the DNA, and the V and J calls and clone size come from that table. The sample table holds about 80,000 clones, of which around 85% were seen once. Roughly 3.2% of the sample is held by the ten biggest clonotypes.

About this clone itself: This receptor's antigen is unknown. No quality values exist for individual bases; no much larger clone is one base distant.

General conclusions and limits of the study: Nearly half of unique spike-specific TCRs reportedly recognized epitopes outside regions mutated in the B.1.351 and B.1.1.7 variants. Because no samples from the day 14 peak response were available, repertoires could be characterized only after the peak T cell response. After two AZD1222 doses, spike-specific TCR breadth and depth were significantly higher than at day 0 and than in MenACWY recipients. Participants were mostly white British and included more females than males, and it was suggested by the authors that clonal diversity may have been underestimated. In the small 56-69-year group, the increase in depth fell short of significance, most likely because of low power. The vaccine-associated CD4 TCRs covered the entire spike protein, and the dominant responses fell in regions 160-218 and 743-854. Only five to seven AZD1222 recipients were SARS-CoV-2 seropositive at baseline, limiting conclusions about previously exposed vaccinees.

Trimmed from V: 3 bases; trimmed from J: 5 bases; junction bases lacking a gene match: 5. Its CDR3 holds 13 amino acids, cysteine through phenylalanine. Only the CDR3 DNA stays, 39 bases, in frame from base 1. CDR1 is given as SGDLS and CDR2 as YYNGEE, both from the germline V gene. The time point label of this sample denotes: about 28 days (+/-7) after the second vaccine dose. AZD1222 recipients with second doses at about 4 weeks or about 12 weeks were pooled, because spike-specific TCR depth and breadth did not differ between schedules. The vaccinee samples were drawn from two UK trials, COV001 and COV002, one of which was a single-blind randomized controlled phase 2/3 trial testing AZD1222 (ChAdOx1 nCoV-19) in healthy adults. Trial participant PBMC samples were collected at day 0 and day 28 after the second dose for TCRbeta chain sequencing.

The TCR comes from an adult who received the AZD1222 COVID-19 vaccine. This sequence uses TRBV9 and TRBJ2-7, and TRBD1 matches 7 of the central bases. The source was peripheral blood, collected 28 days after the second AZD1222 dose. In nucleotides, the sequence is TGTGCCAGCAGCGGGTGGACAGGCGACGAGCAGTACTTC. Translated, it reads CASSGWTGDEQYF.